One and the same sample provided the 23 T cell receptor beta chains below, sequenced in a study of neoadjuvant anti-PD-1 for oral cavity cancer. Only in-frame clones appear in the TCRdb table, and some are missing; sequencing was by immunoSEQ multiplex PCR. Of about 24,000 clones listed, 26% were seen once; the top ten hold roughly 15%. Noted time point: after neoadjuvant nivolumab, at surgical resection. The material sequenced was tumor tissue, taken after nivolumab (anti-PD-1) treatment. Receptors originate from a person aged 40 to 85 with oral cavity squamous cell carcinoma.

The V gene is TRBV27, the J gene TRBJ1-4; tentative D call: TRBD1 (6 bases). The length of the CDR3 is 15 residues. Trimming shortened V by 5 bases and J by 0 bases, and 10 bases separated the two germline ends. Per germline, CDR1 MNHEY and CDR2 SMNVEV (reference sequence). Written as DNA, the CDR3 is TGTGCCAGCAGTCCACAGGGTTCAACTAATGAAAAACTGTTTTTT. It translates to CASSPQGSTNEKLFF.

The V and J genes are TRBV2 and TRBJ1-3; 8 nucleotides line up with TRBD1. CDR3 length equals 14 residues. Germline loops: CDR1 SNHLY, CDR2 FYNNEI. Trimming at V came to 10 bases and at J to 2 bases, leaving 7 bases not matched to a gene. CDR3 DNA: TGTGCCACCAAGACAGGGGTCACTGGAAACACCATATATTTT. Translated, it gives CATKTGVTGNTIYF.

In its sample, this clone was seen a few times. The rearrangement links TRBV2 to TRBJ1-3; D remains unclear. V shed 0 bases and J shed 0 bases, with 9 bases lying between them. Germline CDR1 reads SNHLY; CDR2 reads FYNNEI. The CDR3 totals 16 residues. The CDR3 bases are TGTGCCAGCAGTGAAGCGATGCTGAGCTCTGGAAACACCATATATTTT. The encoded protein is CASSEAMLSSGNTIYF.

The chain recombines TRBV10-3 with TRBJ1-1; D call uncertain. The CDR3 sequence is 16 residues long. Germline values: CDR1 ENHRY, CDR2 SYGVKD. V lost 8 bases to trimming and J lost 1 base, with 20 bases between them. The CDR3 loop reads CAISIIPMFGNTEAFF. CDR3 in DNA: TGTGCCATCTCCATTATCCCCATGTTTGGGAACACTGAAGCTTTCTTT.

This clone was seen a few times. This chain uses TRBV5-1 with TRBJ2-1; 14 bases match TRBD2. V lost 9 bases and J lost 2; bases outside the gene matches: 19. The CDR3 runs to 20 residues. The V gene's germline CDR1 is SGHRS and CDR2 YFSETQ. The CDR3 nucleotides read TGCGCCACCTATACAAGTCCGGGACTAGCGGGAGAAGGGGCCTACAATGAGCAGTTCTTC. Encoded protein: CATYTSPGLAGEGAYNEQFF.

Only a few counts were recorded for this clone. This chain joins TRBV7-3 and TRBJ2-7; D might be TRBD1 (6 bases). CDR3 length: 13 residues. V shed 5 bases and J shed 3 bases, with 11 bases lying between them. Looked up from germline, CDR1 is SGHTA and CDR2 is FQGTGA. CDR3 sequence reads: CASSPGAGYEQYF. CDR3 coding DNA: TGTGCCAGCAGCCCAGGGGCGGGCTACGAGCAGTACTTC. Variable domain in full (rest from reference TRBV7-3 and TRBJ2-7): GAGVSQTPSNKVTEKGKYVELRCDPISGHTALYWYRQSLGQGPEFLIYFQGTGAADDSGLPNDRFFAVRPEGSVSTLKIQRTERGDSAVYLCASSPGAGYEQYFGPGTRLTVT.

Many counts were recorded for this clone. The CDR3 here is CASSQPQGLNEQFF. The DNA for the CDR3 is TGTGCCAGCAGCCAGCCACAGGGGCTGAATGAGCAGTTCTTC. V and J are TRBV4-2 and TRBJ2-1, with 7 bases matching TRBD1. Germline lookup yields CDR1 LGHNA and CDR2 YNFKEQ. The CDR3 runs to 14 residues. With 3 bases clipped from V and 7 bases from J, the junction kept 6 bases outside the gene matches.

CDR3 coding DNA: TGTGCCAGCAGGACAGGGGGGCCAAACACTGAAGCTTTCTTT. It codes for CASRTGGPNTEAFF. V and J are TRBV7-9 and TRBJ1-1, with TRBD1 matching 9 bases. CDR3 length: 14 residues. CDR1 SEHNR and CDR2 FQNEAQ come from the germline V gene (reference sequence). V lost 6 bases and J lost 2; bases outside the gene matches: 4.

The CDR3 bases are TGCGCCAGCAGCTTGGGACAGGTTACTAACTATGGCTACACCTTC. Its translation is CASSLGQVTNYGYTF. The genes are TRBV5-1 and TRBJ1-2, with D perhaps matching TRBD1 (6 bases). Trimming took 0 bases from V and 0 from J, leaving 9 bases between them. Germline assignment: CDR1 SGHRS and CDR2 YFSETQ. The CDR3 is made up of 15 amino acids.

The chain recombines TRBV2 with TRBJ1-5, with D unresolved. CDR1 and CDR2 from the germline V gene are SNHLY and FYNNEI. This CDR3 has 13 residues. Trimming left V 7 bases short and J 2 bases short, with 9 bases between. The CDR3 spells CASTGEGNQPQHF. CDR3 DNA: TGTGCCAGCACCGGAGAGGGCAATCAGCCCCAGCATTTT.

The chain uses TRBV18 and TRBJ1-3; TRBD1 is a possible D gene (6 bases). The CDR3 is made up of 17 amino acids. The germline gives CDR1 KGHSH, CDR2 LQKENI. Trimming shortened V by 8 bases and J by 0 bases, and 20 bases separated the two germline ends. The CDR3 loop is CASATIAGDHSGNTIYF. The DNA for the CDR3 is TGTGCCAGCGCGACAATCGCAGGGGACCACTCTGGAAACACCATATATTTT.

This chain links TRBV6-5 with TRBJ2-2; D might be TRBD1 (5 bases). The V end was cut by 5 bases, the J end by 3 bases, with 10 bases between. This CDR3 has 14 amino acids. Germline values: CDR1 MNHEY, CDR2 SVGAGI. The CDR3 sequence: CASSIQGYTGELFF. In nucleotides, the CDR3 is TGTGCCAGCAGTATCCAGGGATACACCGGGGAGCTGTTTTTT.

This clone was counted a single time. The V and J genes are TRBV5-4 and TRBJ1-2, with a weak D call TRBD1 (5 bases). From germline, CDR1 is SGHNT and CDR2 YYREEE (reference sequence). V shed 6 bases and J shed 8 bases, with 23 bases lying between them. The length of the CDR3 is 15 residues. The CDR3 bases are TGTGCCAGCACCATCAAAAGGAGAGGGGAGATGGGCTACACCTTC. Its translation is CASTIKRRGEMGYTF.

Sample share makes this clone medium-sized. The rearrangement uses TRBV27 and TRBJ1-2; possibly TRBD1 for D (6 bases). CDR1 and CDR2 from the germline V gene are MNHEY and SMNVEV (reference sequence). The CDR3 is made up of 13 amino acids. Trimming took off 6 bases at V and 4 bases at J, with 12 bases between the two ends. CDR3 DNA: TGTGCCAGCAGGCCACAGGGAGGCTATGGCTACACCTTC. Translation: CASRPQGGYGYTF.

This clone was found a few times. The CDR3 DNA sequence: TGTGCCAGCAGCCCAGGGGACAGGACGAACACCGGGGAGCTGTTTTTT. Its protein is CASSPGDRTNTGELFF. V and J are TRBV7-9 and TRBJ2-2; TRBD1 aligns across 8 bases. The CDR3 runs 16 residues. The germline CDR1 and CDR2 sequences are SEHNR and FQNEAQ (reference sequence). Losses at the gene ends were 5 bases for V and 0 bases for J; bases not matched to a gene: 5.

As DNA, the CDR3 is TGTGCCAGCCCTAAAGGGTGGGGGGCGGAAGGCTACACCTTC. Protein sequence: CASPKGWGAEGYTF. V and J are TRBV2 and TRBJ1-2, with D possibly being TRBD1 (6 bases). This CDR3 is 14 amino acids long. Trimming took off 8 bases at V and 8 bases at J, with 21 bases between the two ends. CDR1 SNHLY and CDR2 FYNNEI come from the germline V gene.

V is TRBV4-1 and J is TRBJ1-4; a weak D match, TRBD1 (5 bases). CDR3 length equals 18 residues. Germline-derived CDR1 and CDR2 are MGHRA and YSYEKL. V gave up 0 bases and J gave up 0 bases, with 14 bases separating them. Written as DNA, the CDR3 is TGCGCCAGCAGCCAAGACGGGGGATGGAGAGCAACTAATGAAAAACTGTTTTTT. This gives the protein CASSQDGGWRATNEKLFF.

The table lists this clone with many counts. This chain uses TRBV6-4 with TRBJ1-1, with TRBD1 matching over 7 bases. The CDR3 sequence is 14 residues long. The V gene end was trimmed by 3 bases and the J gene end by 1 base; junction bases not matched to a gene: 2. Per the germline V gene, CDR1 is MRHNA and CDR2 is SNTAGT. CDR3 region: CASSEGTANTEAFF. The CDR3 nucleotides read TGTGCCAGCAGTGAAGGGACAGCGAACACTGAAGCTTTCTTT.

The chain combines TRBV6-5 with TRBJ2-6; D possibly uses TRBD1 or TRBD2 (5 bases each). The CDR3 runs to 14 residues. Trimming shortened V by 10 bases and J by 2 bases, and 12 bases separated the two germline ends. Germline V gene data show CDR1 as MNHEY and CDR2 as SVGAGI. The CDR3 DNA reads TGTGCCACCCTAAGAGGGGCTGGGGCCAACGTCCTGACTTTC. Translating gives CATLRGAGANVLTF.

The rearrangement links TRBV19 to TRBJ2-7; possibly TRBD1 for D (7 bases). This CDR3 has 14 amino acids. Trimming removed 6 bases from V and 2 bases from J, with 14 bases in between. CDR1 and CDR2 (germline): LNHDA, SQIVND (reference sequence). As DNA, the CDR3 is TGTGCCAGTAGGAGGGGGCGCGGGACCTACGAGCAGTACTTC. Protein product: CASRRGRGTYEQYF.

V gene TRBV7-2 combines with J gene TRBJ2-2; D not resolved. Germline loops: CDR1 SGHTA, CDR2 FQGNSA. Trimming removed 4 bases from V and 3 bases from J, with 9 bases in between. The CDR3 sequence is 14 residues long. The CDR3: CASSSYSHTGELFF. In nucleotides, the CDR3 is TGTGCCAGCAGCTCATACAGCCACACCGGGGAGCTGTTTTTT.

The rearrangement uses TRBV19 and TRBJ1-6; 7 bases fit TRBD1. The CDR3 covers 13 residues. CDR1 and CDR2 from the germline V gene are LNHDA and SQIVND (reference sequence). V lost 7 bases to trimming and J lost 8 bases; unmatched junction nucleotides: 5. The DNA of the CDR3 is TGTGCCAGTAAAGGGCAGGGGGATTCACCCCTCCACTTT. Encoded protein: CASKGQGDSPLHF.

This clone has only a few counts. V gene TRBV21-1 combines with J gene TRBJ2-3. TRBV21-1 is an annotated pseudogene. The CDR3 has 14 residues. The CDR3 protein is CASIERQGTDTQYF. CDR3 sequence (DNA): TGTGCCAGCATCGAGAGGCAGGGCACAGATACGCAGTATTTT.